This entry is about one T cell receptor (beta chain). Its specificity is not known. The source of the sample is a study of T cell responses to AZD1222 COVID-19 vaccine. Overall study findings and caveats: No day 14 peak samples; only post-peak repertoires were characterized. It should be noted that donors were predominantly white British and more often female, and clonal diversity was possibly underestimated. Spike as a whole was targeted by vaccine-associated CD4 TCRs, dominant at 160-218 and 743-854.

V was clipped by 1 base and J by 6 bases, with 8 bases between them. This CDR3 spans 13 amino acids. Germline values: CDR1 SGHDT, CDR2 YYEEEE. Sequenced by immunoSEQ multiplex PCR; TCRdb stores in-frame clones only, minus some. The sample includes 120,000 to 150,000 clones, approximately 90% of them seen just once. Sequences were derived from peripheral blood, sampled on day 0 of MenACWY control vaccination. V is TRBV5-6 and J is TRBJ2-4; D remains ambiguous. The sequence derives from an adult in good health. CDR3 in DNA: TGTGCCAGCAGCTTGCCCGGCGGAAACATTCAGTACTTC. It yields the protein CASSLPGGNIQYF.